This T cell receptor beta chain was observed in a study of T cell changes during pregnancy in multiple sclerosis. This table comes from immunoSEQ multiplex PCR, and its TCRdb copy is limited to in-frame clones, with some not included. This sample yields about 41,000 clones, of which approximately 91% are seen a single time; about 7% belongs to the top ten. The germline gives CDR1 SGHNT, CDR2 YYREEE (reference sequence). This CDR3 region has 13 residues. V lost 4 bases and J lost 8, with 15 bases in between. Here the sequenced sample was CD8+ T cells from peripheral blood mononuclear cells, taken in the third trimester of pregnancy. V is TRBV5-4 and J is TRBJ1-2; a weak D match, TRBD1 (6 bases). The TCR was taken from a female donor with multiple sclerosis, enrolled in a pregnancy study. The CDR3 reads CASSLTGSNGYTF. The CDR3 region has the DNA TGTGCCAGCAGCCTAACAGGGTCTAACGGCTACACCTTC. Full variable domain (remainder filled in from reference TRBV5-4 and TRBJ1-2): ETGVTQSPTHLIKTRGQQVTLRCSSQSGHNTVSWYQQALGQGPQFIFQYYREEENGRGNFPPRFSGLQFPNYSSELNVNALELDDSALYLCASSLTGSNGYTFGSGTRLTVV.